A selection of T cell receptor beta chains follows, all from one sample in a study of TIL therapy for anti-PD-1-resistant metastatic lung cancer. Libraries were prepared by immunoSEQ multiplex PCR; TCRdb keeps only in-frame clonotypes and omits some of them. The sample has more than 20,000 clones; 60% to 80% are singletons. Sequencing used tumor tissue, obtained at baseline. The receptor source for this set is a woman between 30 and 85 years old with non-small cell lung cancer. The CDR3 runs from the conserved cysteine through the conserved F or W. The D gene is left open where the match is weak. The size entry is marked missing in some rows and otherwise reads once, few, many or a size class.

V gene	D gene	clone size	J gene	CDR3 DNA	CDR3 protein
TRBV11-2	TRBD1	.	TRBJ2-7	TGTGCCAGCAGCTACGCGGGACAGGGGAACGAGCAGTACTTC	CASSYAGQGNEQYF
TRBV14	.	few	TRBJ1-1	TGTGCCAGCAGCCAAGATTCAGGGTTGGGCGGGAACACTGAAGCTTTCTTT	CASSQDSGLGGNTEAFF
TRBV7-9	TRBD2	.	TRBJ2-3	TGTGCCAGCAGCAAGGGACTAGCGGGAACAGATACGCAGTATTTT	CASSKGLAGTDTQYF
TRBV6-1	TRBD1	few	TRBJ1-1	TGTGCCAGCAGTGAATTGGGACAGGGAGTAGGTGTGAACACTGAAGCTTTCTTT	CASSELGQGVGVNTEAFF
TRBV21-1	.	.	TRBJ1-4	TGTGCCAGCAGCAATGGGCCCGGGCCAGGGGATGAAAAACTGTTTTTT	CASSNGPGPGDEKLFF
TRBV21-1	.	.	TRBJ2-2	TGTGCCAGCAGCAATTTAGCGGGAGGGCCATGTTTCTCCGGGGAGCTGTTTTTT	CASSNLAGGPCFSGELFF
TRBV28	TRBD1	.	TRBJ1-5	TGTGCCAGCAGTTTGCGACAGGGTTTGGGACAGCCCCAGCATTTT	CASSLRQGLGQPQHF
TRBV30	.	.	TRBJ1-1	TGTGCCTGGGCCCTGGAGACTGAAGCTTTCTTT	CAWALETEAFF
TRBV4-1	.	.	TRBJ1-1	TGCGCCTCGTCTGGCATGAACACTGAAGCTTTCTTT	CASSGMNTEAFF
TRBV7-9	.	.	TRBJ2-3	TGTGCCAGCAGCCATACCCAGGGTGAGGATACGCAGTATTTT	CASSHTQGEDTQYF
TRBV7-2	TRBD1	.	TRBJ2-3	TGTGCCAGCAGCCGAAGGACAGGGTCCACAGATACGCAGTATTTT	CASSRRTGSTDTQYF
TRBV10-2	.	.	TRBJ2-2	TGCGCCAGCAGTGGACGGGGGTACGGGAGAGGGGAGCTGTTTTTT	CASSGRGYGRGELFF
TRBV19	.	once	TRBJ2-7	TGTGCCAGTAGTATTGGTCTCGGGGGCTACGAGCAGTACTTC	CASSIGLGGYEQYF
TRBV10-1	.	once	TRBJ2-5	TGCGCCAGCAGTGATCGGGAGAGTGGTCACAAAGAGACCCAGTACTTC	CASSDRESGHKETQYF
TRBV7-2	.	.	TRBJ1-1	TGTGCCAGCAGCTTGACAGACTTGAACACTGAAGCTTTCTTT	CASSLTDLNTEAFF
TRBV27	.	.	TRBJ2-3	TGTGCCAGCAGTTCAGTCGGCCAGGTCACAGATACGCAGTATTTT	CASSSVGQVTDTQYF
TRBV2	.	.	TRBJ1-3	TGTGCCAGCAGTGAACCCGGGGGCACCCCCAGTTCTGGAAACACCATATATTTT	CASSEPGGTPSSGNTIYF
TRBV4-1	.	.	TRBJ2-4	TGCGCCAGCAGCCTCCCCGGGGTTGGAAACATTCAGTACTTC	CASSLPGVGNIQYF
TRBV2	.	.	TRBJ2-1	TGTGCCAGCAGTGAAACCGTCCCGGGCCATGAGCAGTTCTTC	CASSETVPGHEQFF
TRBV7-2	.	.	TRBJ2-2	TGTGCCAGCAGCCCTTCTACCGGGGAGCTGTTTTTT	CASSPSTGELFF
TRBV10-3	TRBD2	.	TRBJ2-3	TGTGCCATCAGTGCCCGACAGACTAGCGGCAGCACAGATACGCAGTATTTT	CAISARQTSGSTDTQYF
TRBV20-1	.	few	TRBJ1-2	TGCAGTGCTAGCTCCTACTATGGCTACACCTTC	CSASSYYGYTF
TRBV13	TRBD1	.	TRBJ2-3	TGTGCCAGCAGCTTAGAGTCAAGGGACAGGGACGCAGATACGCAGTATTTT	CASSLESRDRDADTQYF
TRBV5-1	.	once	TRBJ2-7	TGCGCCAGCAGCTTGGGGCAGGTTTCCTACGAGCAGTACTTC	CASSLGQVSYEQYF
TRBV25-1	TRBD2	.	TRBJ2-1	TGTGCCAGCAGTCTAGCGGGCTACAATGAGCAGTTCTTC	CASSLAGYNEQFF
TRBV6-5	TRBD1	.	TRBJ2-5	TGTGCCACCTCGCGGGTCGCAGGGGGCAGGGAGACCCAGTACTTC	CATSRVAGGRETQYF
TRBV11-1	TRBD2	.	TRBJ2-7	TGTGCCAGCAGCTGGGGACTAGCGGGACCCGAGCAGTACTTC	CASSWGLAGPEQYF
TRBV4-2	.	.	TRBJ2-7	TGTGCCAGCAGCCAAGACTATGCCCTACGAGAGCAGTACTTC	CASSQDYALREQYF
TRBV18	TRBD2	.	TRBJ2-3	TGTGCCAGCGGCACTAGCGGGAGGCCCACAGATACGCAGTATTTT	CASGTSGRPTDTQYF
TRBV10-3	.	.	TRBJ1-1	TGTGCCATCAGTCTTAAGGGGACTGAAGCTTTCTTT	CAISLKGTEAFF
TRBV30	.	.	TRBJ2-3	TGTGCCTGGAGTCAGGGCGTGTTGGCAGATACGCAGTATTTT	CAWSQGVLADTQYF
TRBV5-1	TRBD2	.	TRBJ2-2	TGCGCCAGCAGCCCAGGACTAGCGAACACCGGGGAGCTGTTTTTT	CASSPGLANTGELFF
TRBV29-1	.	.	TRBJ2-7	TGCAGCGTTCTAGCTGGTCGCTACGAGCAGTACTTC	CSVLAGRYEQYF
TRBV10-3	.	.	TRBJ2-2	TGTGCCACGCGATCCGGGACCGAGAACACCGGGGAGCTGTTTTTT	CATRSGTENTGELFF
TRBV7-2	.	.	TRBJ2-7	TGTGCCAGCAGCCCGCAGGGGAGCTCCTACGAGCAGTACTTC	CASSPQGSSYEQYF
TRBV30	TRBD1	.	TRBJ2-5	TGTGCCTGGCACCCGGGACAGGGGCAAGAGACCCAGTACTTC	CAWHPGQGQETQYF
TRBV5-8	.	few	TRBJ2-4	TGTGCCAGCAGCTTGAGTCTGTCGATAGCCAAAAACATTCAGTACTTC	CASSLSLSIAKNIQYF
TRBV29-1	.	.	TRBJ2-1	TGCAGCGTTGAAGATCCATCGCTAGCCAAGCCTGAGCAGTTCTTC	CSVEDPSLAKPEQFF
TRBV7-9	.	.	TRBJ2-1	TGTGCCAGCAGCTCCCTCGGGGCCTCCTACAATGAGCAGTTCTTC	CASSSLGASYNEQFF
TRBV9	TRBD2	.	TRBJ2-2	TGTGCCAGCAGCCAACACCAACCGGGACTAGCGGGAGGGCCCGCCGGGGAGCTGTTTTTT	CASSQHQPGLAGGPAGELFF
TRBV2	TRBD2	.	TRBJ2-1	TGTGCCAGCAGTGAAGTGACTAGCGGGTTGAGATCCTACAATGAGCAGTTCTTC	CASSEVTSGLRSYNEQFF
TRBV12-5	.	few	TRBJ2-1	TGTGCTAGTGGTTTAGGGATGGGGCAGTTCTTC	CASGLGMGQFF
TRBV19	TRBD2	.	TRBJ2-2	TGTGCCAGTAGTTTATCCCTTGGCGGGAGGGCCGGCGGGGAGCTGTTTTTT	CASSLSLGGRAGGELFF
TRBV19	.	many	TRBJ1-1	TGTGCCAGTATCGAAGTTGAAGCTTTCTTT	CASIEVEAFF
TRBV5-4	TRBD1	.	TRBJ1-1	TGTGCCAGCAGCCCCCGGGACAGATCGGCTGAAGCTTTCTTT	CASSPRDRSAEAFF
TRBV14	TRBD1	few	TRBJ2-7	TGTGCCAGCAGCCAAATGACAGGGGCTTACTACGAGCAGTACTTC	CASSQMTGAYYEQYF